This T cell receptor beta chain stems from a study of cytomegalovirus exposure and HLA in healthy donors. This clone has more than one count but fewer than ten. The PCR ran on 60 Vbeta and 13 Jbeta primers. Measured with immunoSEQ multiplex PCR; TCRdb has only the in-frame clones, and not every one. Here the sample spans about 190,000 clones, 74% being singletons. Sequences were obtained from PBMCs. The TCR sequence derives from a woman aged 25-40 years in good health and CMV-seropositive.

The CDR3 DNA follows: TGTGCCAGCAGTCCGGGGCCGGGGGGCGCCTACGAGCAGTACTTC. Amino acid sequence: CASSPGPGGAYEQYF. This chain uses TRBV27 with TRBJ2-7, with D perhaps matching TRBD2 (7 bases). Trimming cost V 5 bases and J 2 bases, with 16 bases left between them. CDR1 is MNHEY and CDR2 is SMNVEV in the germline V gene (reference sequence). The CDR3 consists of 15 residues.